Reported below is one T cell receptor (beta chain). The target antigen is unknown. PCR used 60 Vbeta primers and 13 Jbeta primers. Here immunoSEQ multiplex PCR was the method, and the copy in TCRdb shows in-frame clones only, minus some. The data contain approximately 150,000 clones, roughly four fifths of them seen just once; the ten biggest clones take up around 1.4%. This entry belongs to a study of cytomegalovirus exposure and HLA in healthy donors. Whole-study findings and limits: Later genetic work tied a missense DCLRE1C variant to beta-chain V and J trimming. In a later analysis, at a false discovery rate of 0.05, some 17,000 TCR beta sequences were associated with HLA alleles.

Each of the donors was a healthy bone marrow donor. The V gene lost 0 bases and the J gene lost 3 bases, with 15 bases spanning the gap. Per germline, CDR1 SGHDN and CDR2 FVKESK. The length of the CDR3 is 17 residues. Input material: PBMCs. This chain uses TRBV14 with TRBJ2-1; D is perhaps TRBD1 (5 bases). The TCR comes from a man in his 60s in good health and CMV-seronegative. CDR3 loop: CASSQDLRGGFYNEQFF. The CDR3 DNA reads TGTGCCAGCAGCCAAGATCTTAGGGGTGGCTTCTACAATGAGCAGTTCTTC.